This T cell receptor (beta chain) was retrieved from a study of OX40 agonist ivuxolimab in advanced cancers. Study background: The dose-escalation cohort was around 83% male, with a mean age of around 60 years, ranging roughly 23 to 90. Eligibility admitted prior anti-PD-1, anti-PD-L1 or anti-CTLA-4 therapy; approximately 40% had some.

Sequencing used immunoSEQ multiplex PCR; TCRdb keeps in-frame clones, though not all of them. The sample has some 63,000 clones; 80% to 90% are singletons. This clone was seen only once. V shed 4 bases and J 5 bases; nucleotides not matched to a gene: 12. The CDR3 loop spans 16 amino acids. CDR1 and CDR2 (germline): LGHNA, YSLEER. Sampling times: baseline, cycle 4 day 1, cycle 7 day 1. Sequenced material: CD4+ or CD8+ T cells sorted from blood, taken in a trial of the OX40 agonist ivuxolimab. V is TRBV4-3 and J is TRBJ2-5; 8 bases match TRBD1. This sequence originates from an adult with an advanced solid tumor such as melanoma, head and neck, liver or kidney cancer. This CDR3 is CASSRNPGQAMETQYF. The CDR3 DNA follows: TGCGCCAGCAGCCGGAACCCGGGACAGGCCATGGAGACCCAGTACTTC.